Each of the 21 T cell receptor beta chains below was sequenced from the same sample in a study of shared T cell receptors in the human thymus listed by TCRdb under 2021. Libraries were built with the immunoSEQ multiplex PCR assay. The table comes from immuneACCESS by way of TCRdb, which keeps in-frame sequences with V and J called. Part of the clones is missing from these tables; in studies checked, under half for an unresolved V gene and the rest for unknown reasons. The sample table contains about 500,000 clones; only one count was recorded for 78% of them. The ten top clones hold 0.013% of the sample. The same specimen was also included in a second study, on human thymus T cells.

Sequenced material: thymocytes. These receptors all stem from a boy in the first two years of life with a congenital heart defect. Donor details come from another sample of the same person, matched by shared clones.

The chain couples TRBV7-8 to TRBJ2-2, with D perhaps matching TRBD1 (5 bases). Trimming removed 2 bases from V and 1 base from J, with 17 bases in between. Germline V CDR1 and CDR2: SGHVS, FQNEAQ. The CDR3 sequence is 18 residues long. CDR3 amino acids: CASSLRKQAPMNTGELFF. CDR3 DNA sequence: TGTGCCAGCAGCTTACGCAAACAGGCCCCGATGAACACCGGGGAGCTGTTTTTT.

This chain uses TRBV13 with TRBJ2-5, with 7 bases fitting TRBD1. The V gene's germline CDR1 is PRHDT and CDR2 FYEKMQ (reference sequence). V was clipped by 4 bases and J by 5 bases; unmatched bases: 10. The CDR3 is 15 amino acids. The CDR3 DNA reads as TGTGCCAGCAGCTCCATAGGGGGCGCCAGGGAGACCCAGTACTTC. Protein sequence: CASSSIGGARETQYF. Variable domain in full (rest from reference TRBV13 and TRBJ2-5): AAGVIQSPRHLIKEKRETATLKCYPIPRHDTVYWYQQGPGQDPQFLISFYEKMQSDKGSIPDRFSAQQFSDYHSELNMSSLELGDSALYFCASSSIGGARETQYFGPGTRLLVL.

This chain uses TRBV2 with TRBJ1-2; D remains unclear. Deletions cut 9 bases from V and 6 bases from J, with 17 bases between. There are 13 residues in the CDR3. CDR1 is SNHLY, CDR2 FYNNEI, per germline. DNA of the CDR3: TGTGCCAGGCCCTCGGGGATTTTCGATGGCTACACCTTC. Translation gives CARPSGIFDGYTF. Drawing the rest from reference TRBV2 and TRBJ1-2, the complete variable domain is EPEVTQTPSHQVTQMGQEVILRCVPISNHLYFYWYRQILGQKVEFLVSFYNNEISEKSEIFDDQFSVERPDGSNFTLKIRSTKLEDSAMYFCARPSGIFDGYTFGSGTRLTVV.

The gene calls are TRBV28 and TRBJ1-2; D might be TRBD1 (5 bases). CDR1 is MDHEN, CDR2 SYDVKM, per germline. V shed 5 bases and J shed 0 bases, with 16 bases lying between them. The CDR3 runs to 16 residues. The CDR3 here is CASSPYRQIANYGYTF. The DNA for the CDR3 is TGTGCCAGCAGTCCGTACCGACAGATAGCTAACTATGGCTACACCTTC.

This clone showed up just a few times. The chain recombines TRBV2 with TRBJ1-5; D perhaps matches TRBD1 (6 bases). V lost 1 base to trimming and J lost 7 bases, with 11 bases between them. Germline V CDR1 and CDR2: SNHLY, FYNNEI. This CDR3 has 14 residues. The CDR3 loop reads CASSEDTGKQPQHF. The CDR3 DNA sequence: TGTGCCAGCAGTGAAGATACAGGGAAACAGCCCCAGCATTTT.

The chain links TRBV11-2 to TRBJ2-7; 10 positions match TRBD2. Germline V gene lookup returns CDR1 SGHAT and CDR2 FQNNGV. V was clipped by 2 bases and J by 4 bases; unmatched bases: 17. This CDR3 comprises 19 residues. This CDR3 reads CASSLTGLAGEGTYYEQYF. The CDR3 nucleotides are TGTGCCAGCAGCTTAACGGGGCTAGCGGGAGAGGGGACTTATTACGAGCAGTACTTC.

In DNA, the CDR3 is TGTGCCAGCAGTTCCACCCCGTCCCTCGGGGAGACCCAGTACTTC. It encodes CASSSTPSLGETQYF. The genes are TRBV6-1 and TRBJ2-5; D is unclear. Germline loops: CDR1 MNHNS, CDR2 SASEGT. The CDR3 has 15 amino acids. Trimming removed 5 bases at V and 5 bases at J, with 18 bases between.

The chain carries TRBV6-6 and TRBJ1-1, with D perhaps TRBD1 (5 bases). The germline V gene encodes CDR1 MNHNY and CDR2 SVGAGI (reference sequence). The CDR3 length is 15 residues. V shed 0 bases and J shed 1 base, with 9 bases lying between them. The CDR3 loop is CASSYSQGWNTEAFF. The CDR3 DNA follows: TGTGCCAGCAGTTACTCGCAGGGATGGAACACTGAAGCTTTCTTT.

The rearrangement links TRBV7-9 to TRBJ2-1, with D tentatively TRBD2 (5 bases). There are 14 residues in the CDR3. V lost 4 bases, J lost 8 bases, and 15 bases lay in between. Germline values: CDR1 SEHNR, CDR2 FQNEAQ (reference sequence). The CDR3 loop is CASSSRTLWDEQFF. CDR3 bases: TGTGCCAGCAGCTCAAGGACTCTTTGGGATGAGCAGTTCTTC.

The J gene is TRBJ2-7, the V gene TRBV11-3; a possible D gene is TRBD1 (5 bases). The ends were cut back, 2 bases at V and 4 bases at J, with 12 bases in the middle. Germline loops: CDR1 SGHNT, CDR2 YENEEA. CDR3 length equals 14 residues. This CDR3 is CASSLWSTEYEQYF. CDR3 sequence (DNA): TGTGCCAGCAGCTTATGGTCGACAGAGTACGAGCAGTACTTC. The full variable domain, its missing parts supplied by reference TRBV11-3 and TRBJ2-7, is EAGVVQSPRYKIIEKKQPVAFWCNPISGHNTLYWYLQNLGQGPELLIRYENEEAVDDSQLPKDRFSAERLKGVDSTLKIQPAELGDSAVYLCASSLWSTEYEQYFGPGTRLTVT.

The chain has TRBV29-1 and TRBJ1-1, with D perhaps matching TRBD1 (5 bases). Trimming took 7 bases from V and 4 from J, leaving 16 bases between them. Per the germline V gene, CDR1 is SQVTM and CDR2 is ANQGSEA. This CDR3 is built from 13 residues. The CDR3 loop is CSAVPRVTTEAFF. DNA of the CDR3: TGCAGCGCTGTTCCCAGGGTGACCACTGAAGCTTTCTTT. The full variable domain, completed using reference TRBV29-1 and TRBJ1-1, is SAVISQKPSRDICQRGTSLTIQCQVDSQVTMMFWYRQQPGQSLTLIATANQGSEATYESGFVIDKFPISRPNLTFSTLTVSNMSPEDSSIYLCSAVPRVTTEAFFGQGTRLTVV.

The sample holds a few counts of this clone. The chain links TRBV28 to TRBJ2-1; weak D call: TRBD2 (5 bases). The CDR3 runs 12 residues. Per the germline V gene, CDR1 is MDHEN and CDR2 is SYDVKM. V gave up 7 bases and J gave up 8 bases, with 12 bases separating them. CDR3 coding DNA: TGTGCCAGCACCCTCGACTATTATGAGCAGTTCTTC. Its translation is CASTLDYYEQFF.

The CDR3 loop is CASGHEQGNNEQFF. In DNA, the CDR3 is TGTGCCAGTGGACATGAACAGGGGAACAATGAGCAGTTCTTC. The chain carries TRBV19 and TRBJ2-1; 7 bases fit TRBD1. Unmatched junction bases numbered 9, after V lost 8 bases and J lost 5 bases. CDR3 size: 14 residues. From germline, CDR1 is LNHDA and CDR2 SQIVND (reference sequence).

This sequence joins TRBV6-5 and TRBJ1-5, with D unresolved. The CDR3 spans 14 residues. Germline values: CDR1 MNHEY, CDR2 SVGAGI. V shed 2 bases and J shed 3 bases, with 8 bases lying between them. CDR3 sequence: CASSYRRYNQPQHF. The CDR3 nucleotides are TGTGCCAGCAGTTACAGGCGGTACAATCAGCCCCAGCATTTT.

J is TRBJ2-3 and V is TRBV7-9; no definite D call. V dropped 6 bases and J dropped 0 bases, with 13 bases sitting between them. The CDR3 contains 15 residues. CDR1 is SEHNR, CDR2 FQNEAQ, per germline (reference sequence). In DNA form, the CDR3 reads TGTGCCAGCAGTCCCCTCCCCCGGAGCACAGATACGCAGTATTTT. Translation gives CASSPLPRSTDTQYF.

The V and J genes are TRBV4-3 and TRBJ2-1; 9 positions match TRBD1. The CDR3 sequence is 15 residues long. The germline V gene encodes CDR1 LGHNA and CDR2 YSLEER. The V gene end was trimmed by 2 bases and the J gene end by 8 bases; junction bases not matched to a gene: 7. The CDR3 DNA follows: TGCGCCAGCAGCCAATTCTGGACAGGGGCTTATGAGCAGTTCTTC. Protein sequence: CASSQFWTGAYEQFF.

The rearrangement links TRBV7-2 to TRBJ2-3; D unclear. The V gene's germline CDR1 is SGHTA and CDR2 FQGNSA. Trimming pared 5 bases from V and 3 bases from J, leaving 6 bases between. CDR3 length: 12 residues. The CDR3 DNA is TGTGCCAGCAGCCTCCTAACAGATACGCAGTATTTT. This gives the protein CASSLLTDTQYF.

V gene TRBV7-2 combines with J gene TRBJ2-3; TRBD2 matches 16 bases. The V gene end was trimmed by 1 base and the J gene end by 0 bases; junction bases not matched to a gene: 4. CDR1 and CDR2 from the germline V gene are SGHTA and FQGNSA. This CDR3 has 19 residues. CDR3 sequence reads: CASSLEGLAGGGSTDTQYF. In DNA form, the CDR3 reads TGTGCCAGCAGCTTAGAGGGACTAGCGGGAGGGGGGAGCACAGATACGCAGTATTTT.

This clone was seen once. The J gene is TRBJ2-1, the V gene TRBV15; TRBD2 aligns across 7 bases. With V trimmed by 1 base and J by 6 bases, 12 bases remained unmatched. Germline V gene sequence: CDR1 LNHNV, CDR2 YYDKDF (reference sequence). The CDR3 totals 17 residues. The CDR3 reads CATSRGRRREFGNEQFF. CDR3 DNA: TGTGCCACCAGCAGAGGGCGACGGCGGGAGTTCGGCAATGAGCAGTTCTTC.

The chain couples TRBV19 to TRBJ1-2; TRBD1 aligns across 8 bases. This CDR3 comprises 13 residues. Germline V CDR1 and CDR2: LNHDA, SQIVND (reference sequence). The V gene end was trimmed by 6 bases and the J gene end by 3 bases; junction bases not matched to a gene: 3. CDR3 coding DNA: TGTGCCAGTAGGGGGACAGGCTACTATGGCTACACCTTC. The encoded protein is CASRGTGYYGYTF.

This chain links TRBV27 with TRBJ1-3; D perhaps matches TRBD1 (5 bases). The CDR3 spans 17 residues. V lost 5 bases and J 3 bases, leaving 20 bases between the germline ends. Per the germline V gene, CDR1 is MNHEY and CDR2 is SMNVEV (reference sequence). CDR3 in DNA: TGTGCCAGCAGTCCATCCCCTGGGGGGGGATGTGGAAACACCATATATTTT. This codes for CASSPSPGGGCGNTIYF.